The TCR beta chain described here comes from a study of blood T cell repertoires in COVID-19. In the study overall: Donors in the United States, Italy and Spain gave samples during acute or convalescent COVID-19. PBMCs, B-cell-depleted T cells, or T cells were the source of the cDNA or gDNA that made up the material.

Original processing methods: Cell counts per sample came from amplifying reference gene primers. Some clones are missing from TCRdb's copy, which holds only in-frame ones; the method was immunoSEQ multiplex PCR. V, J and clone size were drawn from that table, and D and trimming were deduced from the DNA. The sample has about 110,000 clones, roughly four fifths seen once. This CDR3 is 13 amino acids long. Trimming took 6 bases from V and 3 from J; bases not matched to a gene: 5. Germline loops: CDR1 MNHEY, CDR2 SVGAGI. This clonotype was sampled from an elderly woman with acute or convalescent COVID-19. The V call is TRBV6-5, the J call TRBJ2-7, with 7 bases matching TRBD2. Sequencing input: peripheral blood. CDR3: CASRRGSGYEQYV. The CDR3 coding sequence is TGTGCCAGCAGACGCGGGAGCGGCTACGAGCAGTACGTC.